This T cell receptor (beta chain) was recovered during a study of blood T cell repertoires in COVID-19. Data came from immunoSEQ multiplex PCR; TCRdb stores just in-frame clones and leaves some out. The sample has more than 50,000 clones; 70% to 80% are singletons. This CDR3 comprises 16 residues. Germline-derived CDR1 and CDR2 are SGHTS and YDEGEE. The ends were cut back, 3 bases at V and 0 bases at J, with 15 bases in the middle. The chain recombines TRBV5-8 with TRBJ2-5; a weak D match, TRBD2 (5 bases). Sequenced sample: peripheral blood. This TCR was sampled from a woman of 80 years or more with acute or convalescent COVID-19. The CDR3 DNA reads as TGTGCCAGCAGCTCCGGGGAAAGGACCCACCAAGAGACCCAGTACTTC. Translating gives CASSSGERTHQETQYF.